This TCR beta chain came from a study of cytomegalovirus exposure and HLA in healthy donors. General study results and limits: Productive status was seen about 87% or about 30% of the time for most TCR beta V segments in an earlier analysis. The study recorded 164 TCR beta chains that were cytomegalovirus-associated. A later analysis linked a missense variant in DCLRE1C to the trimming of TCR beta V and J genes.

As for this clone: Its antigen is as yet unknown.

PCR employed 60 Vbeta and 13 Jbeta primers. Repertoires were generated with immunoSEQ multiplex PCR, while TCRdb's copy carries only in-frame clones and drops some. The table includes approximately 190,000 clones, more than 65% detected once. Germline CDR1 is SEHNR and CDR2 is FQNEAQ (reference sequence). The CDR3 length is 14 residues. Losses at the gene ends were 3 bases for V and 9 bases for J; bases not matched to a gene: 5. The sample comprised PBMCs. This receptor was identified in a young woman in good health and CMV-seropositive. The V and J genes are TRBV7-9 and TRBJ2-2; 9 positions match TRBD1. The CDR3 is CASSLKQGARELFF. CDR3 DNA sequence: TGTGCCAGCAGCTTGAAACAGGGGGCCCGGGAGCTGTTTTTT.